This record looks at one T cell receptor (beta chain) sequence and its context. Clones were read by immunoSEQ multiplex PCR, and TCRdb kept only the in-frame ones, dropping some. The sample holds about 89,000 clones, about 89% seen once. These data originate in a study of control samples from healthy donors and cancer patients. The CDR3 is made up of 12 amino acids. V was shortened by 3 bases and J by 3 bases, with 3 bases between the two germline ends. This receptor was taken from a man aged 30 to 39 in good health. The rearrangement uses TRBV12-3 or TRBV12-4 and TRBJ1-5, with D unclear. Sequencing used blood. CDR3 loop: CASSFVNQPQHF. The CDR3 nucleotides are TGTGCCAGCAGTTTTGTCAATCAGCCCCAGCATTTT.